This passage covers 7 T cell receptor beta chains from one sample sequenced in a study of blood T cell repertoires in COVID-19. Libraries were prepared by immunoSEQ multiplex PCR; TCRdb keeps only in-frame clonotypes and omits some of them. The data hold about 180,000 clones, with 80% to 90% observed a single time. The sequenced sample was peripheral blood. These receptors were obtained from a human donor with active or convalescent COVID-19. The donor label of this sample is uncertain.

The chain is built from TRBV7-3 and TRBJ1-1; 9 bases fit TRBD1. Germline V gene sequence: CDR1 SGHTA, CDR2 FQGTGA. The V segment lost 4 bases and the J segment 4 bases; nucleotides outside the gene matches: 4. The CDR3 extends over 14 amino acids. The chain's CDR3 is CASSSTGGVTEAFF. CDR3 DNA sequence: TGTGCCAGCAGCTCTACAGGGGGCGTCACTGAAGCTTTCTTT.

The chain uses TRBV18 and TRBJ1-2; 9 bases match TRBD1. Trimming cost V 5 bases and J 4 bases; bases outside gene matches: 11. CDR3 length: 16 amino acids. Germline lookup yields CDR1 KGHSH and CDR2 LQKENI. The CDR3 DNA reads TGTGCCAGCTCAGTGGACAGGGGAAAAGTGGTCTATGGCTACACCTTC. This encodes CASSVDRGKVVYGYTF.

This clone was seen a handful of times. The V and J genes are TRBV7-9 and TRBJ2-1; D is unresolved. The V and J ends lost 11 bases and 0 bases respectively, with 11 bases between them. Germline assignment: CDR1 SEHNR and CDR2 FQNEAQ (reference sequence). This CDR3 spans 13 amino acids. CDR3 nucleotides: TGTGCCGGGCAGCAGAGCTCCTACAATGAGCAGTTCTTC. Translation: CAGQQSSYNEQFF.

The chain carries TRBV6-5 and TRBJ1-5, with 9 bases aligning to TRBD1. The CDR3 is made up of 13 amino acids. Germline lookup yields CDR1 MNHEY and CDR2 SVGAGI. Losses at the gene ends were 4 bases for V and 11 bases for J; bases not matched to a gene: 6. The CDR3 here is CASSLAGTGSQHF. The CDR3 coding sequence is TGTGCCAGCAGTTTGGCCGGGACAGGGTCCCAGCATTTT.

This clone has a single count. The chain recombines TRBV3-1 (or the pseudogene TRBV3-2) with TRBJ2-3; maybe TRBD2 (6 bases). V shed 1 base and J shed 7 bases, with 9 bases lying between them. Germline V gene lookup returns CDR1 LGHDT and CDR2 YNNKEL (reference sequence). The length of the CDR3 is 13 residues. DNA for the CDR3: TGTGCCAGCAGCCAAGGCGGGGAAAATACGCAGTATTTT. Translated: CASSQGGENTQYF.

This clone was observed once. The rearrangement links TRBV6-4 to TRBJ2-3; weak D call: TRBD1 (6 bases). Looked up from germline, CDR1 is MRHNA and CDR2 is SNTAGT. V was pared by 0 bases and J by 3 bases, with 13 bases between. The CDR3 has 16 amino acids. DNA for the CDR3: TGTGCCAGCAGTGACTCCGCCCTGGGGGCAACAGATACGCAGTATTTT. Its translation: CASSDSALGATDTQYF.

Here the CDR3 reads CASMTSTNEQFF. The CDR3 region has the DNA TGTGCCAGCATGACTAGCACGAATGAGCAGTTCTTC. The chain employs TRBV28 and TRBJ2-1, with 7 bases identical to TRBD2. The CDR3 extends over 12 amino acids. With 7 bases clipped from V and 7 bases from J, the junction kept 4 bases outside the gene matches. CDR1 and CDR2 from the germline V gene are MDHEN and SYDVKM. Full variable domain (missing parts from reference TRBV28 and TRBJ2-1): DVKVTQSSRYLVKRTGEKVFLECVQDMDHENMFWYRQDPGLGLRLIYFSYDVKMKEKGDIPEGYSVSREKKERFSLILESASTNQTSMYLCASMTSTNEQFFGPGTRLTVL.